The 20 T cell receptor beta chains listed next were all sequenced from one sample in a study of blood T cell repertoires in COVID-19. Assay: immunoSEQ multiplex PCR; the TCRdb copy retains only in-frame clones and omits some. The sample includes 250,000 to 300,000 clones, 80% to 90% of them seen just once. Sequences were obtained from peripheral blood. The receptor source for this set is a woman in her 70s with COVID-19, enrolled during active disease.

This clone was counted only a few times. The chain uses TRBV30 and TRBJ1-3, with 7 bases that match TRBD1. The germline gives CDR1 GTSNPN, CDR2 SVGIG (reference sequence). This CDR3 spans 15 amino acids. V lost 3 bases, J lost 0 bases, and 5 bases stayed unmatched. CDR3 region: CAWSRPGGSGNTIYF. The CDR3 DNA reads TGTGCCTGGAGCCGCCCAGGGGGCTCTGGAAACACCATATATTTT.

The chain carries TRBV2 and TRBJ1-6, with D possibly matching TRBD1 (6 bases). CDR1 and CDR2 (germline): SNHLY, FYNNEI. V was cut by 4 bases and J by 9 bases, with 10 bases left in between. The length of the CDR3 is 13 residues. This CDR3 is CASSAAGVSPLHF. CDR3 nucleotides: TGTGCCAGCAGTGCGGCAGGGGTTTCACCCCTCCACTTT.

This clone was seen just once. The rearrangement links TRBV6-6 to TRBJ1-2; a possible D gene is TRBD1 (6 bases). The CDR3 runs 10 residues. V shed 10 bases and J shed 5 bases, with 8 bases lying between them. Germline CDR1 is MNHNY and CDR2 is SVGAGI (reference sequence). This chain's CDR3 is CATGQYGYTF. CDR3 coding DNA: TGTGCCACTGGACAGTATGGCTACACCTTC.

This clone was found a few times. This rearrangement joins TRBV21-1 to TRBJ2-5; the table gives TRBD2 as D, unverified against the DNA. TRBV21-1 is termed a pseudogene. The length of the CDR3 is 12 residues. Written as DNA, the CDR3 is TGTGCCAGCAGCAAAGCATCGAGGACCCAGTACTTC. It specifies CASSKASRTQYF.

The V gene is TRBV27, the J gene TRBJ1-6; tentative D call: TRBD1 (5 bases). The V gene lost 5 bases and the J gene lost 13 bases, with 15 bases spanning the gap. CDR3 size: 13 residues. Germline V gene data show CDR1 as MNHEY and CDR2 as SMNVEV (reference sequence). CDR3: CASSLREESPLHF. CDR3 coding DNA: TGTGCCAGCAGTCTCAGGGAGGAAAGTCCCCTCCACTTT.

The J gene is TRBJ2-6, the V gene TRBV2; 10 nucleotides match TRBD2. The germline gives CDR1 SNHLY, CDR2 FYNNEI. J was trimmed by 0 bases and V by 5 bases; bases with no gene match: 10. CDR3 size: 19 residues. The CDR3 DNA sequence: TGTGCCAGCAGTATACGACTAGCGGGCCACGCCTCTGGGGCCAACGTCCTGACTTTC. Protein: CASSIRLAGHASGANVLTF.

The rearrangement links TRBV27 to TRBJ2-2, with D tentatively TRBD2 (6 bases). The CDR3 is made up of 15 amino acids. V was shortened by 3 bases and J by 2 bases, with 10 bases between the two germline ends. From germline, CDR1 is MNHEY and CDR2 SMNVEV (reference sequence). CDR3 nucleotides: TGTGCCAGCAGTTTTAGCGGACCCAACACCGGGGAGCTGTTTTTT. Protein product: CASSFSGPNTGELFF.

The rearrangement uses TRBV28 and TRBJ2-7; D remains ambiguous. CDR3 length: 13 residues. Trimming removed 8 bases from V and 2 bases from J, with 13 bases in between. Germline-derived CDR1 and CDR2 are MDHEN and SYDVKM. Here the CDR3 DNA reads TGTGCCAGCGCCCTCCAGGTGGCCTACGAGCAGTACTTC. It yields the protein CASALQVAYEQYF.

The rearrangement joins TRBV15 to TRBJ1-3; D may be TRBD1 (5 bases). CDR1 is LNHNV, CDR2 YYDKDF, per germline (reference sequence). Trimming stripped 0 bases from V and 2 bases from J, with 17 bases between. The CDR3 is made up of 18 amino acids. The CDR3 DNA reads as TGTGCCACCAGCAGAGATGACATCCCTGGGGCTCCTGGAAACACCATATATTTT. This translates into CATSRDDIPGAPGNTIYF.

V gene TRBV5-1 combines with J gene TRBJ2-7; 10 bases fit TRBD2. After removal of 4 bases from V and 4 bases from J, the junction contained 14 bases not matched to a gene. Germline V gene sequence: CDR1 SGHRS, CDR2 YFSETQ. This CDR3 region has 17 residues. CDR3 amino acids: CASSMMGTSELSYEQYF. For the CDR3, the DNA is TGCGCCAGCAGCATGATGGGGACTAGCGAGCTCAGTTACGAGCAGTACTTC.

This rearrangement joins TRBV27 to TRBJ2-1, with 7 bases lining up with TRBD2. V was pared by 8 bases and J by 6 bases, with 13 bases of the junction left unmatched. From germline, CDR1 is MNHEY and CDR2 SMNVEV (reference sequence). CDR3 length: 15 residues. The CDR3 here is CASRRIDGTTNEQFF. The CDR3 nucleotides read TGTGCCAGCCGCAGAATAGACGGGACTACCAATGAGCAGTTCTTC.

The V gene is TRBV20-1, the J gene TRBJ1-1; D ambiguous. The V gene lost 0 bases and the J gene lost 8 bases, with 7 bases spanning the gap. CDR1 and CDR2 from the germline V gene are DFQATT and SNEGSKA (reference sequence). CDR3 length equals 11 residues. For the CDR3, the DNA is TGCAGTGCTAGAGATCATCCCGAAGCTTTCTTT. As protein: CSARDHPEAFF.

The chain has TRBV5-1 and TRBJ1-5; D possibly corresponds to TRBD1 (6 bases). V gave up 0 bases and J gave up 4 bases, with 8 bases separating them. CDR3 length: 14 residues. Germline CDR1 and CDR2: SGHRS and YFSETQ. The CDR3: CASSLGTDNQPQHF. CDR3 bases: TGCGCCAGCAGCTTGGGGACAGATAATCAGCCCCAGCATTTT.

In its sample, this clone was seen once. CDR3 loop: CASSVTSGIVVNEQFF. In DNA form, the CDR3 reads TGTGCCAGCAGCGTTACTAGCGGGATCGTTGTCAATGAGCAGTTCTTC. This sequence joins TRBV9 and TRBJ2-1; TRBD2 aligns across 10 bases. V shed 2 bases and J 6 bases; nucleotides not matched to a gene: 8. The CDR3 is 16 amino acids. Germline values: CDR1 SGDLS, CDR2 YYNGEE. Drawing the rest from reference TRBV9 and TRBJ2-1, the complete variable domain is DSGVTQTPKHLITATGQRVTLRCSPRSGDLSVYWYQQSLDQGLQFLIQYYNGEERAKGNILERFSAQQFPDLHSELNLSSLELGDSALYFCASSVTSGIVVNEQFFGPGTRLTVL.

The rearrangement joins TRBV11-2 to TRBJ2-3; 16 nucleotides align to TRBD2. The trim removed 5 bases at V and 6 bases at J, leaving 5 bases unmatched. CDR3 length equals 16 residues. Germline CDR1 is SGHAT and CDR2 is FQNNGV. The CDR3 DNA reads as TGTGCCAGCAGCCTGGGACTAGCGGGAGGGATGGATACGCAGTATTTT. Translation: CASSLGLAGGMDTQYF.

This chain uses TRBV6-5 with TRBJ1-2, with 8 bases matching TRBD1. Looked up from germline, CDR1 is MNHEY and CDR2 is SVGAGI. The CDR3 totals 13 residues. V was pared by 5 bases and J by 6 bases, with 5 bases of the junction left unmatched. The chain's CDR3 is CASSPTGVHGYTF. As DNA, the CDR3 is TGTGCCAGCAGTCCGACAGGGGTACATGGCTACACCTTC.

V usage is TRBV6-2 or TRBV6-3 and J usage is TRBJ1-4, with 9 bases matching TRBD1. V lost 5 bases to trimming and J lost 6 bases; unmatched junction nucleotides: 13. Germline values: CDR1 MNHEY, CDR2 SVGEGT. CDR3 length: 17 amino acids. CDR3 DNA sequence: TGTGCCAGCAGTGACTACAGGGGGCTCGGATCTGATGAAAAACTGTTTTTT. Translated: CASSDYRGLGSDEKLFF.

The chain links TRBV6-1 to TRBJ1-2, with 9 bases lining up with TRBD1. Germline lookup yields CDR1 MNHNS and CDR2 SASEGT. This CDR3 contains 17 residues. The ends lost 1 base at V and 3 bases at J; junction bases unmatched: 9. The chain's CDR3 is CASSEGHGTGSHYGYTF. The CDR3 coding sequence is TGTGCCAGCAGTGAAGGGCACGGGACAGGGTCCCACTATGGCTACACCTTC.

The chain carries TRBV5-5 and TRBJ1-1, with unresolved D. CDR3 length: 14 residues. V was pared by 4 bases and J by 5 bases, with 15 bases between. Germline V CDR1 and CDR2: SGHKS, YYEKEE (reference sequence). CDR3 region: CASSTTSGWTEAFF. The DNA of the CDR3 is TGTGCCAGCAGCACAACGTCGGGGTGGACTGAAGCTTTCTTT.

This clone was observed a single time. The chain recombines TRBV4-1 with TRBJ2-3; no clear D. The CDR3 spans 13 residues. CDR1 and CDR2 (germline): MGHRA, YSYEKL. The germline V and J ends were trimmed by 4 bases and 0 bases, with 5 bases remaining between them. CDR3 in amino acids: CASSRQSTDTQYF. In DNA, the CDR3 is TGCGCCAGCAGCCGACAAAGCACAGATACGCAGTATTTT.